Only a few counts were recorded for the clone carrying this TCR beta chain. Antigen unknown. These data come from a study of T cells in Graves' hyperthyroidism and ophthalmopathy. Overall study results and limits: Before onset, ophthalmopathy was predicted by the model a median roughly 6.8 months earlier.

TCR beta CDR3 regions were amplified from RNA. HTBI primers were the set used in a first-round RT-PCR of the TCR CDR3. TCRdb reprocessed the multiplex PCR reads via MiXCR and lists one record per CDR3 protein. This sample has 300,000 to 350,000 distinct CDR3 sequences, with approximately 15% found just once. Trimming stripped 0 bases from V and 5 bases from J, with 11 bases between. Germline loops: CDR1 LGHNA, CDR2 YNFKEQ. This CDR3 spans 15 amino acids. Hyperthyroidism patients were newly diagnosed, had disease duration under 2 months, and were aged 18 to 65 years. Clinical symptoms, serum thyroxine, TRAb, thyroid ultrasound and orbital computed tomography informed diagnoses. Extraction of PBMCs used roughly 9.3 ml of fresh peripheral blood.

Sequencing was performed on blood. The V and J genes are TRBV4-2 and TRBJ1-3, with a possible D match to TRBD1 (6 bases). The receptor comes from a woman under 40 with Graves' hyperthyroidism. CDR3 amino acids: CASSQDRTARNTIYF. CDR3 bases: TGTGCCAGCAGCCAAGACCGGACAGCTAGAAACACCATATATTTT.